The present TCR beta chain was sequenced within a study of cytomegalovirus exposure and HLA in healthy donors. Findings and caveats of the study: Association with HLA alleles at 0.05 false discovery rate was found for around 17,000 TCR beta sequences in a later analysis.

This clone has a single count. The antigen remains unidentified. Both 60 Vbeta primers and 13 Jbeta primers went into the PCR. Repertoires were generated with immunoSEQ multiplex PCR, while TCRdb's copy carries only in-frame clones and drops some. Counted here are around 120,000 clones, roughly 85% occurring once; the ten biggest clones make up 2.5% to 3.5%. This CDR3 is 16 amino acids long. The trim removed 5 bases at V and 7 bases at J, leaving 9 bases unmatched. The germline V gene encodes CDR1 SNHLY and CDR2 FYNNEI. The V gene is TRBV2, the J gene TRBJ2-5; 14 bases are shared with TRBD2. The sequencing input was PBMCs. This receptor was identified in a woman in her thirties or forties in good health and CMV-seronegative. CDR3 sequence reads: CASSWEGTSGGRTQYF. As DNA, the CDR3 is TGTGCCAGCAGTTGGGAGGGGACTAGCGGGGGAAGGACCCAGTACTTC.